This entry features one T cell receptor beta chain sequence. Sequence at one end of the junction differs from germline and may be a read error. Template material for amplifying TCR beta CDR3 regions consisted of RNA transcripts. The TCR CDR3 was amplified in a first-round RT-PCR using the HTBI primer set. TCRdb passed the multiplex PCR reads through MiXCR, listing each CDR3 protein once. Of approximately 400,000 distinct CDR3 sequences in the sample, 15% were seen once. This CDR3 is 15 amino acids long. Germline assignment: CDR1 SGHAT and CDR2 FQDESV (reference sequence). This record comes from a study of T cells in Graves' hyperthyroidism and ophthalmopathy. Those with hyperthyroidism were 18 to 65 years old, newly diagnosed, and ill for under 2 months.

The gene calls are TRBV11-1 and TRBJ1-5; 8 nucleotides align to TRBD1. Specimen: blood. The receptor was derived from a woman in her 30s with Graves' hyperthyroidism. The CDR3 is CASSLGTGKNQAQHF. The CDR3 DNA follows: TGTGCCAGCAGCTTAGGGACAGGGAAGAATCAGGCCCAGCATTTT. The complete variable domain, with remaining parts taken from reference TRBV11-1 and TRBJ1-5, reads EAEVAQSPRYKITEKSQAVAFWCDPISGHATLYWYRQILGQGPELLVQFQDESVVDDSQLPKDRFSAERLKGVDSTLKIQPAELGDSAMYLCASSLGTGKNQAQHFGDGTRLSIL.